This entry lists 11 T cell receptor beta chains sequenced from one sample in a study of tumor T cells in aggressive B-cell lymphoma. The assay was immunoSEQ multiplex PCR, and TCRdb's table has in-frame clones only and misses some. Of around 11,000 clones listed, about 89% are singletons. Material: tumor tissue. These receptors were taken from an adult with diffuse large B cell lymphoma.

The rearrangement uses TRBV11-2 and TRBJ2-7; D remains unclear. The germline CDR1 and CDR2 sequences are SGHAT and FQNNGV. V shed 4 bases and J shed 3 bases, with 10 bases lying between them. This CDR3 region has 13 residues. The CDR3 sequence is CASSSPSGYEQYF. The CDR3 DNA follows: TGTGCCAGCAGCTCTCCGTCGGGCTACGAGCAGTACTTC.

The genes are TRBV10-3 and TRBJ2-5; D not resolved. The CDR3 is 11 residues long. V dropped 10 bases and J dropped 4 bases, with 10 bases sitting between them. In germline, CDR1 is ENHRY, CDR2 SYGVKD. The CDR3 is CATLILETQYF. The CDR3 DNA reads as TGTGCCACCCTTATTTTAGAGACCCAGTACTTC.

The chain joins TRBV28 to TRBJ1-4, with D possibly being TRBD1 (6 bases). The CDR3 runs 15 residues. V was clipped by 6 bases and J by 5 bases, with 16 bases between them. Germline values: CDR1 MDHEN, CDR2 SYDVKM. The CDR3 region is CASRPEDRLNEKLFF. DNA of the CDR3: TGTGCCAGCAGACCTGAAGACAGGTTGAATGAAAAACTGTTTTTT.

The chain has TRBV6-5 and TRBJ1-3; D unresolved. CDR3 length: 12 residues. From germline, CDR1 is MNHEY and CDR2 SVGAGI. V was trimmed by 8 bases and J by 3 bases, leaving 8 bases between them. The CDR3 bases are TGTGCCAGCGTGAGCGATGGAAACACCATATATTTT. Its translation: CASVSDGNTIYF.

The rearrangement links TRBV10-3 to TRBJ2-2; 11 positions match TRBD2. CDR3 length: 17 amino acids. Germline assignment: CDR1 ENHRY and CDR2 SYGVKD. V shed 8 bases and J 5 bases; nucleotides not matched to a gene: 13. This chain's CDR3 is CAISANSGRGGTGELFF. CDR3 coding DNA: TGTGCCATCTCGGCGAATAGCGGGAGGGGAGGGACCGGGGAGCTGTTTTTT.

V is TRBV6-1 and J is TRBJ1-1, with 9 positions matching TRBD1. The trim removed 2 bases at V and 4 bases at J, leaving 5 bases unmatched. Germline assignment: CDR1 MNHNS and CDR2 SASEGT. The CDR3 consists of 15 residues. The CDR3 DNA reads TGTGCCAGCAGTGAACTTGGACAGGGGAGCACTGAAGCTTTCTTT. Its translation: CASSELGQGSTEAFF.

The V and J genes are TRBV28 and TRBJ2-5; D is possibly TRBD1 (6 bases). The J call may be mistaken, given a closer DNA end match to TRBJ2-7. CDR1 is MDHEN and CDR2 is SYDVKM in the germline V gene. CDR3 size: 12 residues. Here the CDR3 DNA reads TGTGCCAGTACAGGGAACTCCTACGAGCAGTACTTC. This translates into CASTGNSYEQYF.

The chain couples TRBV5-6 to TRBJ2-1; D might be TRBD2 (5 bases). Trimming stripped 2 bases from V and 0 bases from J, with 9 bases between. Germline loops: CDR1 SGHDT, CDR2 YYEEEE. The CDR3 has 15 amino acids. The CDR3 DNA reads TGTGCCAGCAGCTTTGCGGGTAACTCCTACAATGAGCAGTTCTTC. This gives the protein CASSFAGNSYNEQFF.

As DNA, the CDR3 is TGTGCTAGTGGTTTGGCCGGTGGTCGTGGCTACACCTTC. It codes for CASGLAGGRGYTF. V and J are TRBV12-5 and TRBJ1-2; D gene uncertain. The CDR3 has 13 residues. Trimming stripped 1 base from V and 7 bases from J, with 10 bases between. Per germline, CDR1 LGHNT and CDR2 FRNRAP.

The CDR3 spells CSVERGRGETQYF. The CDR3 DNA reads as TGCAGCGTTGAAAGGGGGCGCGGGGAGACCCAGTACTTC. This rearrangement joins TRBV29-1 to TRBJ2-5; TRBD1 aligns across 7 bases. The CDR3 consists of 13 residues. CDR1 is SQVTM and CDR2 is ANQGSEA in the germline V gene. The ends lost 2 bases at V and 5 bases at J; junction bases unmatched: 5.

J is TRBJ2-7 and V is TRBV20-1, with a weak D call TRBD2 (7 bases). Per the germline V gene, CDR1 is DFQATT and CDR2 is SNEGSKA (reference sequence). V dropped 6 bases and J dropped 9 bases, with 15 bases sitting between them. CDR3 size: 11 residues. The CDR3 region is CSAPRGGWQYF. As DNA, the CDR3 is TGCAGTGCCCCTAGGGGGGGTTGGCAGTACTTC.